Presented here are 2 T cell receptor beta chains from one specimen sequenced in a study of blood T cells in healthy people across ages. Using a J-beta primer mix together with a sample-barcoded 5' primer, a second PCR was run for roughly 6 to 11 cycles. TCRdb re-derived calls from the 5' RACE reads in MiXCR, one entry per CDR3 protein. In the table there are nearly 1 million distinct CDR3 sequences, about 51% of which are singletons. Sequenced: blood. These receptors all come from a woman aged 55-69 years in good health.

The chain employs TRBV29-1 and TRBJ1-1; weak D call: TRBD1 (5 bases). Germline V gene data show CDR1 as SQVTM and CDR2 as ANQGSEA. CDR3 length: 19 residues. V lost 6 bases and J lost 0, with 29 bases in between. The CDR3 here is CSVLLGRGDRETLNTEAFF. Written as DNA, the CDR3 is TGCAGCGTCCTACTGGGGCGGGGGGACCGCGAAACTTTGAACACTGAAGCTTTCTTT.

This CDR3 reads CAISDTIDHGEKLFF. CDR3 nucleotide sequence: TGTGCCATCAGTGATACCATTGATCATGGTGAAAAACTGTTTTTT. The chain carries TRBV10-3 and TRBJ1-4; D is ambiguous. The V end lost 3 bases, the J end lost 7 bases, and 15 bases lay between the germline ends. Germline assignment: CDR1 ENHRY and CDR2 SYGVKD. The CDR3 spans 15 residues.